This entry describes one TCR beta chain. Its antigen remains unidentified. Reverse transcribing all isolated RNA meant expressed TCRB transcripts were sequenced. Only in-frame clones appear in the TCRdb table, and some are missing; sequencing was by immunoSEQ multiplex PCR. This sample has 630,000 or so clones, with more than 13% found just once. The CDR3 is 14 amino acids. Germline-derived CDR1 and CDR2 are GTSNPN and SVGIG (reference sequence). V was clipped by 3 bases and J by 6 bases, with 15 bases between them. This entry comes from a study of beta chain features in type 1 diabetes. Regarding the study as a whole: Moderately but significantly shorter TCRB CDR3s were found in Type 1 diabetes patients in all four CD4+ subsets.

This rearrangement joins TRBV30 to TRBJ2-4, with D uncertain. Sequencing was carried out using naive CD4+ T cells from blood. The sequence came from a man younger than 35 with type 1 diabetes. CDR3 region: CAWRGKLGSNIQYF. Here the CDR3 DNA reads TGTGCCTGGAGGGGGAAGCTGGGATCAAACATTCAGTACTTC.